Included here is one TCR beta chain sequence, with context. These data belong to a study of blood T cell repertoires in COVID-19. Overall study context: PBMCs, B-cell-depleted T cells, or T cells were the source of the cDNA or gDNA that made up the material.

Clones were read by immunoSEQ multiplex PCR, and TCRdb kept only the in-frame ones, dropping some. The sample yields around 320,000 clones, 90% to 95% seen once. Up to 2 weeks before entering the study, exposed participants had met a COVID-19 case. Germline assignment: CDR1 SGHRS and CDR2 YFSETQ. V lost 0 bases and J 2 bases, leaving 12 bases between the germline ends. CDR3 length: 15 residues. Sequenced material: PBMCs or T cells enriched from blood (not recorded which). This rearrangement joins TRBV5-1 to TRBJ2-7, with a weak D call TRBD2 (5 bases). This TCR derives from a woman aged 25 to 39 who had been exposed to COVID-19. The CDR3 loop is CASSLERVGTYEQYF. DNA for the CDR3: TGCGCCAGCAGCTTGGAGAGGGTCGGGACCTACGAGCAGTACTTC.